This TCR beta chain was sequenced during a study of identical twins. Points from the study as a whole: Diverse VJ usage suggested most zero-insertion clonotypes were not invariant T cells.

As concerns this clonotype: Its antigen is still unknown.

Per the germline V gene, CDR1 is MNHEY and CDR2 is SVGEGT. The CDR3 consists of 13 residues. V was clipped by 8 bases and J by 2 bases, with 9 bases between them. Via MiXCR, TCRdb re-called the 5' RACE reads, giving one row per CDR3 protein. The sample carries hundreds of thousands of distinct CDR3 sequences, approximately 9% recorded once. The sequence derives from a woman between 18 and 30 years old in good health. The chain combines TRBV6-2 or TRBV6-3 with TRBJ2-2; no reliable D call. The sequenced sample was memory (CD45RO+) T cells sorted from blood. The CDR3 region is CASCQTNTGELFF. Here the CDR3 DNA reads TGTGCCAGCTGCCAGACCAACACCGGGGAGCTGTTTTTT.